This TCR beta chain was identified during a study of blood T cells in healthy people across ages. Every sample yielded at least 6.5 million isolated PBMCs. Per sample, no less than 5 micrograms of total RNA were extracted. Study-wide results and caveats: Across the age range, TCR beta diversity per million T cells fell in a roughly linear way.

The authors ran a second PCR of roughly 6 to 12 cycles using a sample-barcoded 5' primer and a J-beta primer mix. MiXCR, applied by TCRdb to the 5' RACE reads, yields one record per CDR3 protein. This sample has about a million distinct CDR3 sequences, with roughly half found just once. In its sample, this clonotype was seen a few times. Its target is not known. CDR1 is MGHRA, CDR2 YSYEKL, per germline. Trimming took 0 bases from V and 3 from J; bases not matched to a gene: 7. CDR3 length equals 17 residues. This sequence was found in a woman aged 60-70 years in good health. The chain uses TRBV4-1 and TRBJ2-7, with 11 bases fitting TRBD2. The sequencing sample was made of blood. CDR3 in amino acids: CASSQDWGLAVFYEQYF. CDR3 DNA sequence: TGCGCCAGCAGCCAAGACTGGGGACTAGCGGTGTTCTACGAGCAGTACTTC.